These 30 T cell receptor beta chains were sequenced from one sample in a study of CD8+ T cells in alopecia areata. Sequencing relied on a cDNA template that was reverse transcribed from extracted RNA. Libraries were prepared by immunoSEQ multiplex PCR; TCRdb keeps only in-frame clonotypes and omits some of them. The sample holds 150,000 to 190,000 clones, less than 65% seen once. Sequencing was performed on CD8+ T cells sorted from blood, taken at week 0. Receptors originate from a human donor with alopecia areata.

The chain links TRBV29-1 to TRBJ1-2; D possibly corresponds to TRBD1 (5 bases). CDR1 and CDR2 (germline): SQVTM, ANQGSEA. The CDR3 loop spans 13 amino acids. The V end was cut by 5 bases, the J end by 3 bases, with 13 bases between. CDR3 residues: CSVRGGVDYGYTF. The CDR3, as DNA: TGCAGCGTTAGGGGAGGGGTTGACTATGGCTACACCTTC.

This clone was detected many times. V and J are TRBV2 and TRBJ2-7; weak D call: TRBD2 (6 bases). CDR3 length: 12 amino acids. The V and J ends lost 8 bases and 0 bases respectively, with 8 bases between them. Germline V gene data show CDR1 as SNHLY and CDR2 as FYNNEI. The CDR3 DNA reads as TGTGCCAGCGCGGGAAGCTCCTACGAGCAGTACTTC. The encoded protein is CASAGSSYEQYF.

The chain has TRBV23-1 and TRBJ2-7; 10 nucleotides align to TRBD2. TRBV23-1 is an ORF; its function is uncertain. V was clipped by 8 bases and J by 7 bases; unmatched bases: 14. The CDR3 has 15 amino acids. The CDR3 nucleotides read TGCGCCAGCGGGTTCTTTACTAGCGGGGAGAAAGAGCAGTACTTC. Encoded protein: CASGFFTSGEKEQYF.

The chain couples TRBV5-6 to TRBJ2-7; 9 nucleotides line up with TRBD1. The CDR3 is made up of 14 amino acids. The J segment lost 6 bases and the V segment lost 1 base, leaving 5 bases of the junction unmatched. Germline-derived CDR1 and CDR2 are SGHDT and YYEEEE. The chain's CDR3 is CASSLWDRAFEQYF. CDR3 DNA: TGTGCCAGCAGCTTGTGGGACAGGGCTTTCGAGCAGTACTTC. Combining the CDR3 with reference TRBV5-6 and TRBJ2-7 gives the whole variable domain DAGVTQSPTHLIKTRGQQVTLRCSPKSGHDTVSWYQQALGQGPQFIFQYYEEEERQRGNFPDRFSGHQFPNYSSELNVNALLLGDSALYLCASSLWDRAFEQYFGPGTRLTVT.

This clone was observed a handful of times. The V and J genes are TRBV7-9 and TRBJ2-1; perhaps D is TRBD1 or TRBD2 (5 bases each). This CDR3 spans 13 amino acids. The germline V gene encodes CDR1 SEHNR and CDR2 FQNEAQ (reference sequence). The ends were cut back, 6 bases at V and 9 bases at J, with 15 bases in the middle. The CDR3 loop is CASRSGTPSEQFF. In nucleotides, the CDR3 is TGTGCCAGCAGATCCGGGACCCCGAGTGAGCAGTTCTTC.

The genes are TRBV9 and TRBJ1-2; 11 bases match TRBD1. The V gene end was trimmed by 4 bases and the J gene end by 5 bases; junction bases not matched to a gene: 7. CDR3 size: 15 residues. Germline CDR1 is SGDLS and CDR2 is YYNGEE. DNA of the CDR3: TGTGCCAGCAGCCCCGGACAGGGGGCCCAGTATGGCTACACCTTC. Protein: CASSPGQGAQYGYTF. Drawing the rest from reference TRBV9 and TRBJ1-2, the complete variable domain is DSGVTQTPKHLITATGQRVTLRCSPRSGDLSVYWYQQSLDQGLQFLIQYYNGEERAKGNILERFSAQQFPDLHSELNLSSLELGDSALYFCASSPGQGAQYGYTFGSGTRLTVV.

A few counts support this clone. The gene calls are TRBV19 and TRBJ1-5; D is undetermined. Germline-derived CDR1 and CDR2 are LNHDA and SQIVND (reference sequence). Trimming shortened V by 7 bases and J by 6 bases, and 19 bases separated the two germline ends. The CDR3 length is 15 residues. CDR3 DNA sequence: TGTGCCAGTACTACGGTCCTTGGGTCTGGTCAGCCCCAGCATTTT. Translation: CASTTVLGSGQPQHF.

This clone was counted between two and nine times. The rearrangement uses TRBV7-7 and TRBJ2-3, with D perhaps TRBD2 (5 bases). Trimming pared 5 bases from V and 2 bases from J, leaving 8 bases between. CDR1 is SSHAT, CDR2 FNYEAQ, per germline (reference sequence). This CDR3 comprises 13 residues. The CDR3 DNA follows: TGTGCCAGCAGCCTGGAGGTCACAGATACGCAGTATTTT. Protein sequence: CASSLEVTDTQYF.

The chain joins TRBV27 to TRBJ1-1; D might be TRBD1 (6 bases). The V end lost 0 bases, the J end lost 4 bases, and 12 bases lay between the germline ends. CDR1 is MNHEY, CDR2 SMNVEV, per germline (reference sequence). This CDR3 has 15 amino acids. The CDR3 region has the DNA TGTGCCAGCAGTTTATCTGGGGGGCCGGGCACTGAAGCTTTCTTT. This gives the protein CASSLSGGPGTEAFF.

This clone was seen a single time. The chain uses TRBV7-9 and TRBJ2-3; 8 bases match TRBD2. Losses at the gene ends were 5 bases for V and 1 base for J; bases not matched to a gene: 5. CDR1 SEHNR and CDR2 FQNEAQ come from the germline V gene (reference sequence). CDR3 length: 15 amino acids. The CDR3, as DNA: TGTGCCAGCAGCCCTCCGCGGGGGGGCACAGATACGCAGTATTTT. This sequence encodes CASSPPRGGTDTQYF.

The table lists this clone with a few counts. This chain connects TRBV30 to TRBJ2-3; no clear D gene. CDR3 length: 15 amino acids. V shed 0 bases and J shed 2 bases, with 12 bases lying between them. Germline loops: CDR1 GTSNPN, CDR2 SVGIG (reference sequence). The CDR3: CAWSVAGRYTDTQYF. The CDR3 coding sequence is TGTGCCTGGAGTGTAGCCGGAAGATACACAGATACGCAGTATTTT. The whole variable domain, remainder taken from reference TRBV30 and TRBJ2-3, is SQTIHQWPATLVQPVGSPLSLECTVEGTSNPNLYWYRQAAGRGLQLLFYSVGIGQISSEVPQNLSASRPQDRQFILSSKKLLLSDSGFYLCAWSVAGRYTDTQYFGPGTRLTVL.

This clone occurred once. This sequence joins TRBV7-2 and TRBJ1-5, with 7 bases lining up with TRBD1. V gave up 0 bases and J gave up 0 bases; unmatched junction bases: 5. Germline loops: CDR1 SGHTA, CDR2 FQGNSA. CDR3 size: 17 residues. This CDR3 is CASSLALWTGSNQPQHF. Here the CDR3 DNA reads TGTGCCAGCAGCTTAGCGTTATGGACAGGTAGCAATCAGCCCCAGCATTTT.

This chain uses TRBV6-6 with TRBJ2-3, with 9 bases aligning to TRBD2. CDR3 length: 15 amino acids. Germline loops: CDR1 MNHNY, CDR2 SVGAGI (reference sequence). Trimming cost V 2 bases and J 2 bases; bases outside gene matches: 2. The CDR3 DNA reads as TGTGCCAGCAGTTACGCGGGGGGGGACACAGATACGCAGTATTTT. It yields the protein CASSYAGGDTDTQYF.

This sequence joins TRBV6-5 and TRBJ1-1, with 7 bases identical to TRBD1. This CDR3 has 12 residues. The J segment lost 1 base and the V segment lost 10 bases, leaving 3 bases of the junction unmatched. CDR1 is MNHEY, CDR2 SVGAGI, per germline. The chain's CDR3 is CATRTGNTEAFF. The CDR3 DNA reads TGTGCCACCCGGACAGGGAACACTGAAGCTTTCTTT.

V gene TRBV7-2 combines with J gene TRBJ2-1; 10 bases align to TRBD2. The CDR3 covers 15 residues. V shed 3 bases and J 7 bases; nucleotides not matched to a gene: 6. Per the germline V gene, CDR1 is SGHTA and CDR2 is FQGNSA. For the CDR3, the DNA is TGTGCCAGCAGCTTTCAGCGGGGGGGCCGGAATGAGCAGTTCTTC. Encoded protein: CASSFQRGGRNEQFF.

The chain carries TRBV7-6 and TRBJ2-6, with D perhaps matching TRBD1 (6 bases). The CDR3 length is 17 residues. Between the trimmed V and J ends, which lost 6 bases and 1 base, there was a span of 16 bases. Germline loops: CDR1 SGHVS, CDR2 FNYEAQ. For the CDR3, the DNA is TGTGCCAGCAGTCAAAACTCACAGGGATCTGGGGCCAACGTCCTGACTTTC. This codes for CASSQNSQGSGANVLTF.

The rearrangement joins TRBV7-2 to TRBJ2-6; D is unresolved. Germline-derived CDR1 and CDR2 are SGHTA and FQGNSA. CDR3 size: 15 residues. The V gene lost 2 bases and the J gene lost 3 bases, with 8 bases spanning the gap. As DNA, the CDR3 is TGTGCCAGCAGCTTACGTCGCGATGGGGCCAACGTCCTGACTTTC. Amino acid sequence: CASSLRRDGANVLTF.

The genes are TRBV4-3 and TRBJ2-3; D gene uncertain. The CDR3 loop spans 15 amino acids. Germline V gene lookup returns CDR1 LGHNA and CDR2 YSLEER. Trimming removed 4 bases at V and 2 bases at J, with 13 bases between. CDR3 sequence reads: CASSPARADTDTQYF. The CDR3 coding sequence is TGCGCCAGCAGCCCTGCCCGGGCAGACACAGATACGCAGTATTTT.

The chain has TRBV10-3 and TRBJ2-2; no reliable D call. Per the germline V gene, CDR1 is ENHRY and CDR2 is SYGVKD. This CDR3 contains 12 residues. The V and J ends lost 7 bases and 1 base respectively, with 4 bases between them. CDR3 in amino acids: CAIKENTGELFF. In nucleotides, the CDR3 is TGTGCCATCAAGGAGAACACCGGGGAGCTGTTTTTT.

The chain carries TRBV27 and TRBJ1-2; 9 nucleotides line up with TRBD1. Losses at the gene ends were 5 bases for V and 4 bases for J; bases not matched to a gene: 8. The length of the CDR3 is 15 residues. CDR1 is MNHEY and CDR2 is SMNVEV in the germline V gene (reference sequence). CDR3 sequence (DNA): TGTGCCAGCAGTGCTAACACGGACAGGGGCTATGGCTACACCTTC. This gives the protein CASSANTDRGYGYTF.

This clone was counted a single time. The chain has TRBV29-1 and TRBJ2-7; TRBD1 aligns across 9 bases. Unmatched junction bases numbered 9, after V lost 5 bases and J lost 4 bases. The CDR3 is 14 residues long. CDR1 is SQVTM and CDR2 is ANQGSEA in the germline V gene. CDR3 amino acids: CSVKGGQGGYEQYF. CDR3 DNA sequence: TGCAGCGTTAAGGGGGGACAGGGTGGGTACGAGCAGTACTTC.

This chain joins TRBV7-8 and TRBJ2-1, with TRBD1 as a possible D gene (6 bases). Trimming pared 5 bases from V and 3 bases from J, leaving 11 bases between. The CDR3 runs 14 residues. In germline, CDR1 is SGHVS, CDR2 FQNEAQ. DNA of the CDR3: TGTGCCAGCAGCGACCGGGACAACTACAATGAGCAGTTCTTC. It specifies CASSDRDNYNEQFF.

The table lists this clone with many counts. The rearrangement uses TRBV7-9 and TRBJ1-2; no clear D. V lost 5 bases to trimming and J lost 8 bases, with 18 bases between them. In germline, CDR1 is SEHNR, CDR2 FQNEAQ (reference sequence). The CDR3 loop spans 14 amino acids. The CDR3 sequence: CASSQPRASEGYTF. For the CDR3, the DNA is TGTGCCAGCAGCCAACCCCGGGCCTCCGAAGGCTACACCTTC. The entire variable domain, with the rest obtained from reference TRBV7-9 and TRBJ1-2, is as follows: DTGVSQNPRHKITKRGQNVTFRCDPISEHNRLYWYRQTLGQGPEFLTYFQNEAQLEKSRLLSDRFSAERPKGSFSTLEIQRTEQGDSAMYLCASSQPRASEGYTFGSGTRLTVV.

This sequence joins TRBV30 and TRBJ1-1; D ambiguous. Germline V gene sequence: CDR1 GTSNPN, CDR2 SVGIG (reference sequence). The CDR3 runs to 13 residues. V was shortened by 1 base and J by 8 bases, with 14 bases between the two germline ends. CDR3 loop: CAWSGFVGKEAFF. The CDR3 DNA follows: TGTGCCTGGAGTGGCTTCGTCGGGAAGGAAGCTTTCTTT.

The V gene is TRBV23-1, the J gene TRBJ1-5; possible D gene TRBD1, 5 bases. TRBV23-1 is reported as an ORF; its role is uncertain. The germline V and J ends were trimmed by 7 bases and 10 bases, with 26 bases remaining between them. The CDR3 contains 16 residues. CDR3 residues: CASTGDSGPFISPQHF. DNA of the CDR3: TGCGCCAGCACCGGAGACAGCGGCCCCTTTATCAGCCCCCAGCATTTT.

This clone was picked up a small number of times. J is TRBJ2-7 and V is TRBV14; 10 positions agree with TRBD1. The CDR3 extends over 15 amino acids. In germline, CDR1 is SGHDN, CDR2 FVKESK. Losses at the gene ends were 3 bases for V and 3 bases for J; bases not matched to a gene: 5. The CDR3 region is CASSHGTGVNYEQYF. The CDR3 bases are TGTGCCAGCAGCCACGGGACAGGGGTGAACTACGAGCAGTACTTC.

The gene calls are TRBV4-3 and TRBJ2-7; D is possibly TRBD1 (6 bases). This CDR3 is 15 amino acids long. Trimming pared 0 bases from V and 3 bases from J, leaving 12 bases between. The germline V gene has CDR1 LGHNA and CDR2 YSLEER. The DNA for the CDR3 is TGCGCCAGCAGCCAAGATAGGACAGATCGCTACGAGCAGTACTTC. The encoded protein is CASSQDRTDRYEQYF.

This clone occurred a few times. This rearrangement joins TRBV5-6 to TRBJ1-1; no reliable D call. Germline lookup yields CDR1 SGHDT and CDR2 YYEEEE. The CDR3 spans 12 residues. With 3 bases removed from V and 7 bases from J, the gap between germline ends came to 10 bases. The CDR3 DNA is TGTGCCAGCAGCTCTGACAACTTTGAAGCTTTCTTT. This encodes CASSSDNFEAFF.

This rearrangement joins TRBV13 to TRBJ2-1; D is unclear. The germline V gene encodes CDR1 PRHDT and CDR2 FYEKMQ (reference sequence). Trimming shortened V by 6 bases and J by 4 bases, and 19 bases separated the two germline ends. The CDR3 extends over 16 amino acids. The CDR3 loop reads CASSYVAEPPYNEQFF. The CDR3 nucleotides read TGTGCCAGCAGTTACGTGGCGGAGCCACCGTACAATGAGCAGTTCTTC. Drawing the rest from reference TRBV13 and TRBJ2-1, the complete variable domain is AAGVIQSPRHLIKEKRETATLKCYPIPRHDTVYWYQQGPGQDPQFLISFYEKMQSDKGSIPDRFSAQQFSDYHSELNMSSLELGDSALYFCASSYVAEPPYNEQFFGPGTRLTVL.

The rearrangement joins TRBV14 to TRBJ2-3; D may be TRBD2 (5 bases). This CDR3 is built from 15 residues. CDR1 is SGHDN and CDR2 is FVKESK in the germline V gene. Trimming removed 7 bases at V and 0 bases at J, with 14 bases between. The CDR3 here is CASTPGITSTDTQYF. CDR3 coding DNA: TGTGCCAGCACCCCGGGGATTACTAGCACAGATACGCAGTATTTT.